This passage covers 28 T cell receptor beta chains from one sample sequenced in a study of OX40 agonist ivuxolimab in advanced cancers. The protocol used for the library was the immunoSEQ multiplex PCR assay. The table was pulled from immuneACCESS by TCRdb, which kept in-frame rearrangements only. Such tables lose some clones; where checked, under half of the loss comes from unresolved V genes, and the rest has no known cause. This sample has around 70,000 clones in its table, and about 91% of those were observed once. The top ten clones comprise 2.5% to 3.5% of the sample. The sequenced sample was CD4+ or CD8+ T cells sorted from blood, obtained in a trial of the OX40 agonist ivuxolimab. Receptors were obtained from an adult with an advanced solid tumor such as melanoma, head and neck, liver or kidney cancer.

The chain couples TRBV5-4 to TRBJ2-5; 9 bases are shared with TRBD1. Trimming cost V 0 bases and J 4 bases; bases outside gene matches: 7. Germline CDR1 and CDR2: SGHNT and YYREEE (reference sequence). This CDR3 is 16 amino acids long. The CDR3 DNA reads TGTGCCAGCAGCTTGGTTACCGGGACAGGGCTAGAGACCCAGTACTTC. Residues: CASSLVTGTGLETQYF.

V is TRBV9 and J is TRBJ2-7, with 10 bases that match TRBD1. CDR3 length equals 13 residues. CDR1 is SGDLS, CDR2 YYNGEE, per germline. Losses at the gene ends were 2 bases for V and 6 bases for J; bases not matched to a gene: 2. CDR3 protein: CASSVRTGGEQYF. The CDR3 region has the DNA TGTGCCAGCAGCGTCAGGACAGGGGGCGAGCAGTACTTC.

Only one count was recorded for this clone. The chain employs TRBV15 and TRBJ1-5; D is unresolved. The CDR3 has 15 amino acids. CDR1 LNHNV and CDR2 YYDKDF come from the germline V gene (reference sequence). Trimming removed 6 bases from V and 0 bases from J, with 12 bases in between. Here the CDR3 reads CATRLMAYSNQPQHF. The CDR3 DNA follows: TGTGCCACCAGGTTGATGGCGTATAGCAATCAGCCCCAGCATTTT.

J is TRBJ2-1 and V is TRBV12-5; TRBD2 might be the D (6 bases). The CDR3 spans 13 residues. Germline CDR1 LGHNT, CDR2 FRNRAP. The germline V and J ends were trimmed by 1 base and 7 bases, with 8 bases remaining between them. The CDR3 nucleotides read TGTGCTAGTGGTTTGGCTAGCGCTAATGAGCAGTTCTTC. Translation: CASGLASANEQFF.

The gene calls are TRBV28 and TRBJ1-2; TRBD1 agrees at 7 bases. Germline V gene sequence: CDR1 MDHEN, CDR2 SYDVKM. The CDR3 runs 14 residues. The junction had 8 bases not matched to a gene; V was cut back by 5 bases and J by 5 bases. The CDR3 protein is CASSEGGAGYGYTF. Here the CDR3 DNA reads TGTGCCAGCAGTGAAGGGGGCGCGGGGTATGGCTACACCTTC.

CDR3 nucleotides: TGTGCCAGCAGGGGGACAGGGAACACCGGGGAGCTGTTTTTT. Translation gives CASRGTGNTGELFF. The V and J genes are TRBV6-1 and TRBJ2-2; 8 nucleotides align to TRBD1. The V gene end was trimmed by 6 bases and the J gene end by 1 base; junction bases not matched to a gene: 1. CDR1 is MNHNS, CDR2 SASEGT, per germline. The CDR3 length is 14 residues.

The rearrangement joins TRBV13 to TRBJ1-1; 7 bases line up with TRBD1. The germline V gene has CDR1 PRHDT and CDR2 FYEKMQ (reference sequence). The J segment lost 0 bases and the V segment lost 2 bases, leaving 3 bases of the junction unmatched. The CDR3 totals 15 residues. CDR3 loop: CASSLQGGMNTEAFF. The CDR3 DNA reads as TGTGCCAGCAGCTTACAGGGGGGAATGAACACTGAAGCTTTCTTT.

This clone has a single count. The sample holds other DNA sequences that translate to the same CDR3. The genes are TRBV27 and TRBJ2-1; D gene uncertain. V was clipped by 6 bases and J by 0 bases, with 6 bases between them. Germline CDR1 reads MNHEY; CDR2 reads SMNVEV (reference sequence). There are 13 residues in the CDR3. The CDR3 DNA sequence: TGTGCCAGCAGGCAGAGCTCCTACAATGAGCAGTTCTTC. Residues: CASRQSSYNEQFF.

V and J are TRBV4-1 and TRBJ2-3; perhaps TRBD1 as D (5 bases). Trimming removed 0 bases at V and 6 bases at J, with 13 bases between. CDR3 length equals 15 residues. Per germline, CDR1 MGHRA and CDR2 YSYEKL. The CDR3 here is CASSQESVGADTQYF. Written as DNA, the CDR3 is TGCGCCAGCAGCCAAGAATCGGTAGGGGCGGATACGCAGTATTTT.

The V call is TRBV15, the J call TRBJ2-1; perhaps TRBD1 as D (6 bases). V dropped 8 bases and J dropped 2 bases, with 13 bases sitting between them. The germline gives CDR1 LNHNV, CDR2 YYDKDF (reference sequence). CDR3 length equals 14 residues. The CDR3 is CATSGRGTYNEQFF. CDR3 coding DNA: TGTGCCACCTCGGGCAGGGGAACCTACAATGAGCAGTTCTTC. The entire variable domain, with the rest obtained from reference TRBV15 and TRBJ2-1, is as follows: DAMVIQNPRYQVTQFGKPVTLSCSQTLNHNVMYWYQQKSSQAPKLLFHYYDKDFNNEADTPDNFQSRRPNTSFCFLDIRSPGLGDTAMYLCATSGRGTYNEQFFGPGTRLTVL.

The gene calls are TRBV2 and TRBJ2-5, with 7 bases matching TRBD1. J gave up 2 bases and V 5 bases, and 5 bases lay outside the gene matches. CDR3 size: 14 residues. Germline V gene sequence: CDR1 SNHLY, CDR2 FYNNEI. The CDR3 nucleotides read TGTGCCAGCAGTCTAGGGACAGAGCAAGAGACCCAGTACTTC. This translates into CASSLGTEQETQYF.

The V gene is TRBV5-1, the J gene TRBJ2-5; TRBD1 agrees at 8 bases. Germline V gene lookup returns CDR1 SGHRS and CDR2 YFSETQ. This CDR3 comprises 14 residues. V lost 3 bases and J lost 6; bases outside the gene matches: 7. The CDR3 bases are TGCGCCAGCAGCTCGGGACAGGTTTTCAAGACCCAGTACTTC. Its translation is CASSSGQVFKTQYF.

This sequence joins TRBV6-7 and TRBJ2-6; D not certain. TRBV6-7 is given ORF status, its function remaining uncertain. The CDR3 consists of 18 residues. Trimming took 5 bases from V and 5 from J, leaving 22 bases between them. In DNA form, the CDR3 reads TGTGCCAGCAGTGCGCCTGCGCGTTTACAAAGTCGGGCCAACGTCCTGACTTTC. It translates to CASSAPARLQSRANVLTF.

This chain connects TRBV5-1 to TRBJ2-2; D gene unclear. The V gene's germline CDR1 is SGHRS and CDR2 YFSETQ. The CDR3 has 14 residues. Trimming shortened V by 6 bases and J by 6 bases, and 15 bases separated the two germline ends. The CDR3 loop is CASTLTLPAGELFF. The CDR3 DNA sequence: TGCGCCAGCACCCTGACACTCCCGGCCGGGGAGCTGTTTTTT.

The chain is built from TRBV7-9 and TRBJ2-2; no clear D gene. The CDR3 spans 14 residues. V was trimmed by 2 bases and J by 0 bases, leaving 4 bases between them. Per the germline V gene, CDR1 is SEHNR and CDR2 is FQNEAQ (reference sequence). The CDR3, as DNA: TGTGCCAGCAGCTTAAGGACGAACACCGGGGAGCTGTTTTTT. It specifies CASSLRTNTGELFF.

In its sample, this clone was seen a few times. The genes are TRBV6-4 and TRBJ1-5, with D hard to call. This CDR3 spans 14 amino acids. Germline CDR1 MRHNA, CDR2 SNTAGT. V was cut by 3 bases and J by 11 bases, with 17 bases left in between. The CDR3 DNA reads TGTGCCAGCAGTGAGGGCTACCCTGGGCGGGCCCAGCATTTT. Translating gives CASSEGYPGRAQHF.

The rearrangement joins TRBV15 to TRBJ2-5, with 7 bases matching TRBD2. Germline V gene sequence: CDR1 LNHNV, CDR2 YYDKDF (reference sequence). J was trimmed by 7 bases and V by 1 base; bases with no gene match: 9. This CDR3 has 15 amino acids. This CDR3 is CATSRATGGVGTQYF. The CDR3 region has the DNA TGTGCCACCAGCAGAGCGACGGGAGGAGTCGGGACCCAGTACTTC.

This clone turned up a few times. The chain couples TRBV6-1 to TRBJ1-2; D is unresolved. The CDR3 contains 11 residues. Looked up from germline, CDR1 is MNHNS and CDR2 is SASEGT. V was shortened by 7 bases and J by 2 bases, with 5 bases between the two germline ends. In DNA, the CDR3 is TGTGCCAGCACGTTGAACTATGGCTACACCTTC. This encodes CASTLNYGYTF.

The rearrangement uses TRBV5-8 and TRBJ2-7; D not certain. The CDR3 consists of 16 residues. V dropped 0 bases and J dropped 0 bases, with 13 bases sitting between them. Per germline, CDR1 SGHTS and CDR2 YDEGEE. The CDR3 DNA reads TGTGCCAGCAGCTTGGGAACCTCCTGGGCCTCCTACGAGCAGTACTTC. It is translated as CASSLGTSWASYEQYF. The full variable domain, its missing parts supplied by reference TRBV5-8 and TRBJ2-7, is EAGVTQSPTHLIKTRGQQATLRCSPISGHTSVYWYQQALGLGLQFLLWYDEGEERNRGNFPPRFSGRQFPNYSSELNVNALELEDSALYLCASSLGTSWASYEQYFGPGTRLTVT.

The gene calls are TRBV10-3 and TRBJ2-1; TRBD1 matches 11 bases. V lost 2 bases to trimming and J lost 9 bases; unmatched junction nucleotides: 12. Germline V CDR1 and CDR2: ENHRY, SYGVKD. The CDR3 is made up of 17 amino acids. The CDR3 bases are TGTGCCATCAGTGAGCCAACGATTGGACAGGGGGCTACTGAGCAGTTCTTC. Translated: CAISEPTIGQGATEQFF.

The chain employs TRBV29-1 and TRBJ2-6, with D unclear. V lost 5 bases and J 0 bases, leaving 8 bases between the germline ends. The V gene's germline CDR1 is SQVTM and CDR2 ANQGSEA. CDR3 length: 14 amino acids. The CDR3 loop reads CSVSPGSGANVLTF. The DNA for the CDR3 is TGCAGCGTTTCACCGGGCTCTGGGGCCAACGTCCTGACTTTC.

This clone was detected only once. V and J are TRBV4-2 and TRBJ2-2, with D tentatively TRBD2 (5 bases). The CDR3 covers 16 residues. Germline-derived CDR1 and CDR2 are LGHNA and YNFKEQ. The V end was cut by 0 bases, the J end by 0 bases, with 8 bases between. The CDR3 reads CASSQDPAANTGELFF. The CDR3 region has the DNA TGTGCCAGCAGCCAAGATCCAGCGGCGAACACCGGGGAGCTGTTTTTT.

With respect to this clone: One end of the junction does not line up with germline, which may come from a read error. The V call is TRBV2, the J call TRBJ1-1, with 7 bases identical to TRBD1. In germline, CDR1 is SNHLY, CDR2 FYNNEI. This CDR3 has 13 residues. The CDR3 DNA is TGTGCCAGCAAACCGGGACAGCCGCTGTGGGGTAGCTTT. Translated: CASKPGQPLWGSF.

CDR3 loop: CASSSSTSGSIYEQYF. CDR3 DNA: TGTGCCAGCAGCTCCTCGACTAGCGGGAGTATATACGAGCAGTACTTC. The chain is built from TRBV7-2 and TRBJ2-7, with 12 nucleotides matching TRBD2. From germline, CDR1 is SGHTA and CDR2 FQGNSA. This CDR3 comprises 16 residues. The junction had 8 bases not matched to a gene; V was cut back by 4 bases and J by 4 bases. Together with reference TRBV7-2 and TRBJ2-7, the CDR3 gives the full variable domain: GAGVSQSPSNKVTEKGKDVELRCDPISGHTALYWYRQSLGQGLEFLIYFQGNSAPDKSGLPSDRFSAERTGGSVSTLTIQRTQQEDSAVYLCASSSSTSGSIYEQYFGPGTRLTVT.

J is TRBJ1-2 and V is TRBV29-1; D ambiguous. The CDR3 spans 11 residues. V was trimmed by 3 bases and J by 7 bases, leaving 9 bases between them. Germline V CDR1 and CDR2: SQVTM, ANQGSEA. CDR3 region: CSVDRTGGYTF. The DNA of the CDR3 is TGCAGCGTTGACCGCACGGGTGGCTACACCTTC.

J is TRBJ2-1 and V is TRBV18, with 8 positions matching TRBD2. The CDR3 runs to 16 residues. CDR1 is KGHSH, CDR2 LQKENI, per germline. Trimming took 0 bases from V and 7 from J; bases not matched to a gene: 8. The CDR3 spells CASSPPGQRESNEQFF. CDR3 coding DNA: TGTGCCAGCTCACCACCCGGACAGCGGGAGTCAAATGAGCAGTTCTTC. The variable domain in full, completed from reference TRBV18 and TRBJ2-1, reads NAGVMQNPRHLVRRRGQEARLRCSPMKGHSHVYWYRQLPEEGLKFMVYLQKENIIDESGMPKERFSAEFPKEGPSILRIQQVVRGDSAAYFCASSPPGQRESNEQFFGPGTRLTVL.

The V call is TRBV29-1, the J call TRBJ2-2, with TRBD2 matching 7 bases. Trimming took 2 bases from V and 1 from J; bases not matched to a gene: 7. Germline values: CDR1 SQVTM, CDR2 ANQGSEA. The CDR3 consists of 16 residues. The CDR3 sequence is CSVEFKASGNTGELFF. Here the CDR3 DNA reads TGCAGCGTTGAATTCAAGGCTAGCGGGAACACCGGGGAGCTGTTTTTT.

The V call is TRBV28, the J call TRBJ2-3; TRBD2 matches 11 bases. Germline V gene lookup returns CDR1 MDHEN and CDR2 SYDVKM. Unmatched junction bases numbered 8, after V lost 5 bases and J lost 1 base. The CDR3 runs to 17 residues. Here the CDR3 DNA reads TGTGCCAGCAGTCTTGGGACTAGCGGCATTGGCACAGATACGCAGTATTTT. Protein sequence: CASSLGTSGIGTDTQYF.